This T cell receptor beta chain was captured by sequencing in a study of cytomegalovirus exposure and HLA in healthy donors. Unmatched junction bases numbered 1, after V lost 0 bases and J lost 4 bases. The CDR3 runs 14 residues. Germline CDR1 MNHEY, CDR2 SVGAGI. Study conclusions and caveats: Later, TCR association rates were found to vary by HLA locus, highest for DRB1 and lowest for HLA-C. A reported reduction in N-insertions relative to the roughly 710-donor mean was seen in an Asian-associated ancestry cluster in a later analysis.

Only one count was recorded for this clone. Its antigen remains unidentified. Healthy donors of bone marrow made up the group. Vbeta (60) and Jbeta (13) primers were used in the PCR. Original analysis: An analysis that came later counted some 85 million unique TCR beta chains, 9 million to 12 million shared. Data came from immunoSEQ multiplex PCR; TCRdb stores just in-frame clones and leaves some out. V and J calls and clone size are copied from that table; D and trimming were computed from the DNA. The table has roughly 190,000 clones, around 87% seen once; the top ten hold more than 1%. The gene calls are TRBV6-5 and TRBJ2-7, with 9 bases aligning to TRBD2. Sequencing was done on a sample of PBMCs. This sequence was found in a boy aged 2 to 10 in good health and CMV-seronegative. CDR3 in amino acids: CASSYSSGGYEQYF. The CDR3 coding sequence is TGTGCCAGCAGTTACTCTAGCGGGGGTTACGAGCAGTACTTC.